This TCR beta chain was observed in a study of cytomegalovirus exposure and HLA in healthy donors. As for the study in general: There were 117 million unique TCR beta sequences, drawn from about 200 million T cells, in an earlier analysis.

Whole-study findings and limits: Most TCR sequences proved rare, with some public TCRs found in many donors. Clonal expansion was found to be greater in HLA-associated TCR beta chains than in equally common others in a later analysis.

The PCR ran on 60 Vbeta and 13 Jbeta primers. Method: immunoSEQ multiplex PCR; TCRdb's copy keeps in-frame clones and lacks some. The table shows 110,000 to 150,000 clones, with around 75% occurring only once. Details on this clone: Its antigen is still unknown.

At collection, donors were nominally healthy, but unrecorded immune exposures were probable. Sequenced: PBMCs. This TCR derives from a man aged 35 to 55 in good health and CMV-seronegative.

The DNA of the CDR3 is TGTGCCAGTAGTACAATACCCAGGCCTGAAGCTTTCTTT. Protein product: CASSTIPRPEAFF. The chain is built from TRBV19 and TRBJ1-1; D remains unclear. CDR1 is LNHDA and CDR2 is SQIVND in the germline V gene (reference sequence). V was shortened by 4 bases and J by 6 bases, with 12 bases between the two germline ends. This CDR3 spans 13 amino acids.